This T cell receptor (beta chain) was identified in a study of OX40 agonist ivuxolimab in advanced cancers. A remark on this clone: Its specificity is not known.

General study results and limits: Some of the lowest clonal expansion was seen in partial responders at 0.1-3.0 mg/kg. No antigen was identified for the clonally expanded peripheral T cells. Blood T cells, both CD4+ and CD8+, expanded clonally by week 6 at 0.1 to 3.0 mg/kg.

Profiling relied on immunoSEQ multiplex PCR, and the TCRdb table lists in-frame clones only, not all of them. The sample has some 65,000 clones, roughly 87% seen once; the top ten hold 0.35% to 0.45%. The V and J ends lost 5 bases and 4 bases, in that order; junction bases with no gene match: 9. In germline, CDR1 is MNHNS, CDR2 SASEGT. The CDR3 is 15 residues long. The rearrangement uses TRBV6-1 and TRBJ1-2, with TRBD1 identical over 8 bases. This receptor was taken from an adult with an advanced solid tumor such as melanoma, head and neck, liver or kidney cancer. Source: CD4+ or CD8+ T cells sorted from blood, taken in a trial of the OX40 agonist ivuxolimab. The CDR3 sequence: CASSTSLGQAYGYTF. CDR3 bases: TGTGCCAGCAGTACCTCCTTGGGACAGGCCTATGGCTACACCTTC.